This TCR beta chain was identified during a study of CD8+ T cells in alopecia areata. CDR1 and CDR2 from the germline V gene are MNHEY and SMNVEV (reference sequence). The V and J ends lost 6 bases and 2 bases respectively, with 12 bases between them. This CDR3 comprises 14 residues. Sequencing templates came from extracted RNA that was reverse transcribed into cDNA. Only in-frame clones appear in the TCRdb table, and some are missing; sequencing was by immunoSEQ multiplex PCR. The table lists under 350,000 clones, about 62% of them singletons, with under 2% in the top ten. On this clone: Its antigen remains unidentified.

Study conclusions and caveats: Scalp samples also contribute reads from the resident alphabeta T cells found in normal skin.

Treatment given: oral pan-JAK inhibitor, 5-10 mg twice daily. Sorting from PBMCs produced CD4+ and CD8+ T cells. The receptor was isolated from a human donor with alopecia areata. V is TRBV27 and J is TRBJ2-3; D is perhaps TRBD2 (6 bases). Sequences were derived from CD4+ T cells sorted from blood, sampled at week 24, from a patient treated with tofacitinib. The DNA for the CDR3 is TGTGCCAGCAGCATGACTAGTAACACAGATACGCAGTATTTT. Amino acid sequence: CASSMTSNTDTQYF.